This TCR beta chain derives from a study of blood T cell repertoires in COVID-19. The wider study: Both acute and convalescent COVID-19 samples were obtained from the United States, Italy and Spain. T cells, B-cell-depleted T cells, or PBMCs supplied cDNA or gDNA.

Per the authors' pipeline: Nucleated cell counts were estimated from reference gene primer amplification. Only in-frame clones appear in the TCRdb table, and some are missing; sequencing was by immunoSEQ multiplex PCR. Clone size and the V and J calls come from that table; the DNA yielded D and trimming. Counted here are approximately 360,000 clones, almost 90% occurring once; the ten biggest clones make up around 7%. V shed 4 bases, J shed 4 bases, and the junction held 10 bases outside the gene matches. Germline V gene sequence: CDR1 SGHDN, CDR2 FVKESK. This CDR3 is built from 17 residues. The chain uses TRBV14 and TRBJ2-6, with 7 positions matching TRBD1. This TCR was sampled from a man aged 18 to 29 with active or convalescent COVID-19. Source material: peripheral blood. This CDR3 is CASSPWTGNLGANVLTF. Here the CDR3 DNA reads TGTGCCAGCAGCCCATGGACAGGCAATTTGGGGGCCAACGTCCTGACTTTC.